The present T cell receptor beta chain was sequenced within a study of blood T cell repertoires in COVID-19. Study in general: Material from acute and convalescent COVID-19 was sourced from the United States, Italy and Spain. Sample material is recorded as cDNA or gDNA derived from T cells, B-cell-depleted T cells, or PBMCs.

Original data processing: Amplification of reference gene primers was used by the study to estimate nucleated cell counts. Clones were sequenced by immunoSEQ multiplex PCR, and TCRdb holds only the in-frame ones, with some missing. The D gene and trimming were derived from the DNA, and the V and J assignments and clone size from that table. The sample records fewer than 60,000 clones, around 86% being singletons. The CDR3 is 18 residues long. The J segment lost 4 bases and the V segment lost 3 bases, leaving 11 bases of the junction unmatched. In germline, CDR1 is LNHDA, CDR2 SQIVND (reference sequence).

What was sequenced was peripheral blood. This receptor was taken from a man in his sixties or seventies with active COVID-19. The genes are TRBV19 and TRBJ2-1; 11 nucleotides align to TRBD2. The CDR3 DNA is TGTGCCAGTAGTATGAGGGCTAGCGGGGGGCCTACTTACAATGAGCAGTTCTTC. This encodes CASSMRASGGPTYNEQFF.